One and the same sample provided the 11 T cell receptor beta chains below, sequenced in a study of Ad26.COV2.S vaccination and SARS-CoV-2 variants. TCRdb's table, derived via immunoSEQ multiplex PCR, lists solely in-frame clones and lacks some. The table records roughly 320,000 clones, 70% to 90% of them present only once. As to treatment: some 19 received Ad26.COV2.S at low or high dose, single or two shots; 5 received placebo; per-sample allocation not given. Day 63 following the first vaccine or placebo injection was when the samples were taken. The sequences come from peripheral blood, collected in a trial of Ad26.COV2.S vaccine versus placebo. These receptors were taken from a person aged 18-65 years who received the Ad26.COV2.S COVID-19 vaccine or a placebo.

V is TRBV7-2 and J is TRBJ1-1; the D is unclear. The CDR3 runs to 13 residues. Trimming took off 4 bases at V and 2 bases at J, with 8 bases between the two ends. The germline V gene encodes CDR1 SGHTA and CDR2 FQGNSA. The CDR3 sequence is CASSSEINTEAFF. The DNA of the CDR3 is TGTGCCAGCAGCTCGGAGATAAACACTGAAGCTTTCTTT. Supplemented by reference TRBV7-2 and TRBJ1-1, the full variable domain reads GAGVSQSPSNKVTEKGKDVELRCDPISGHTALYWYRQSLGQGLEFLIYFQGNSAPDKSGLPSDRFSAERTGGSVSTLTIQRTQQEDSAVYLCASSSEINTEAFFGQGTRLTVV.

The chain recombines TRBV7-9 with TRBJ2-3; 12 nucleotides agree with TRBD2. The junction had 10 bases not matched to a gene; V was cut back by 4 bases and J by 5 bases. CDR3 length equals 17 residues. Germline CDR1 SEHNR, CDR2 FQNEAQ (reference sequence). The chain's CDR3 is CASSWIASGGAQDTQYF. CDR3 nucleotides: TGTGCCAGCAGCTGGATAGCTAGCGGGGGGGCCCAAGATACGCAGTATTTT. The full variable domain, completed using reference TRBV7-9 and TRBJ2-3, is DTGVSQNPRHKITKRGQNVTFRCDPISEHNRLYWYRQTLGQGPEFLTYFQNEAQLEKSRLLSDRFSAERPKGSFSTLEIQRTEQGDSAMYLCASSWIASGGAQDTQYFGPGTRLTVL.

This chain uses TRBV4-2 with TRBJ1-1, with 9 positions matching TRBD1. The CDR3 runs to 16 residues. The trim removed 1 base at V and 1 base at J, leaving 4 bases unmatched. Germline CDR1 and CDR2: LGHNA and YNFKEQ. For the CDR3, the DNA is TGTGCCAGCAGCCAAGGATCGGGACAGGGGAACACTGAAGCTTTCTTT. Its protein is CASSQGSGQGNTEAFF.

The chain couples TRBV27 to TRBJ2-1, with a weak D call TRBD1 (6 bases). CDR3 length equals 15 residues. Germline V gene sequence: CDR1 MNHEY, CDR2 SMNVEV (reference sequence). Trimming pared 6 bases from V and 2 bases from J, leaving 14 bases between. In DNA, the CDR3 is TGTGCCAGCAGCCGCAGGGGCGCCACCTACAATGAGCAGTTCTTC. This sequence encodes CASSRRGATYNEQFF.

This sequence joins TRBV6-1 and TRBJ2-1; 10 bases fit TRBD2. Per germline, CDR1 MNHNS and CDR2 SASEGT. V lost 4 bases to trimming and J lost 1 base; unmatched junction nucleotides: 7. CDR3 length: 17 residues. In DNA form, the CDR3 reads TGTGCCAGCAGTGGGACTAGCGGCTCGGCTTCCTACAATGAGCAGTTCTTC. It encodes CASSGTSGSASYNEQFF.

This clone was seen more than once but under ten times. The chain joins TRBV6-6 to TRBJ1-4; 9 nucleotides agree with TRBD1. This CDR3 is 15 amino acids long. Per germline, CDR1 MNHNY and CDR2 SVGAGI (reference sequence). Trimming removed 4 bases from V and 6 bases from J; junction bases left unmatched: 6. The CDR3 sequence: CASSFSDRGDEKLFF. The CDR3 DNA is TGTGCCAGCAGTTTCTCGGACAGGGGAGATGAAAAACTGTTTTTT.

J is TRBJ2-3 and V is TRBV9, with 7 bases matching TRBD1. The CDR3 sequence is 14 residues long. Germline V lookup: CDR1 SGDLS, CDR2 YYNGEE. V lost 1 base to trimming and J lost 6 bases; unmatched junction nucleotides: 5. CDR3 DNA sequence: TGTGCCAGCAGCGTACGGGACAGATGGGATACGCAGTATTTT. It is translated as CASSVRDRWDTQYF.

Here the CDR3 DNA reads TGTGCCACCAGTGATTCCGGGACAGGGGTCTCCGGCTACACCTTC. Translation gives CATSDSGTGVSGYTF. V is TRBV24-1 and J is TRBJ1-2; TRBD1 matches 10 bases. Unmatched junction bases numbered 7, after V lost 2 bases and J lost 8 bases. The CDR3 has 15 residues. Germline V gives CDR1 KGHDR, CDR2 SFDVKD.

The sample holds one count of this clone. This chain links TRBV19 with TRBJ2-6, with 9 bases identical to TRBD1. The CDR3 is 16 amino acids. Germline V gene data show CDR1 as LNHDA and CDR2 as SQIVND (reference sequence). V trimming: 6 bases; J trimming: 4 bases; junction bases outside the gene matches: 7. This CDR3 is CASRKTGGAGANVLTF. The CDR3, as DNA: TGTGCCAGTAGAAAGACAGGGGGAGCGGGGGCCAACGTCCTGACTTTC.

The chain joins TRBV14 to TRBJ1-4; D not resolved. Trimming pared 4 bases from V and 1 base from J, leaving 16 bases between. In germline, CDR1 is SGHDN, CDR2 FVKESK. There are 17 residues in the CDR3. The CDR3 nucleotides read TGTGCCAGCAGCCCGGGAGGGAACTGGTTAACTAATGAAAAACTGTTTTTT. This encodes CASSPGGNWLTNEKLFF. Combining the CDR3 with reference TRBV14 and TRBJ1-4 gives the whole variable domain EAGVTQFPSHSVIEKGQTVTLRCDPISGHDNLYWYRRVMGKEIKFLLHFVKESKQDESGMPNNRFLAERTGGTYSTLKVQPAELEDSGVYFCASSPGGNWLTNEKLFFGSGTQLSVL.

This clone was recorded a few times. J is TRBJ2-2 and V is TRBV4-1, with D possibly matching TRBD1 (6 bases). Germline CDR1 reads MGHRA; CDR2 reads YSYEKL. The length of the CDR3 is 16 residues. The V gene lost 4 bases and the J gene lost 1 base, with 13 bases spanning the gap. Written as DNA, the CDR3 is TGCGCCAGCAGCCTAGGACCCAGGGGGAACACCGGGGAGCTGTTTTTT. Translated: CASSLGPRGNTGELFF.